These T cell receptor beta chains were read from a single sample in a study of control samples from healthy donors and cancer patients. TCRdb's copy holds only in-frame clones and misses some; the assay was immunoSEQ multiplex PCR. The table includes around 140,000 clones, nearly 90% detected once. The sequenced sample was PBMCs. These receptors were collected from a man aged 45-65 years with head and neck cancer. Each CDR3 is given with its conserved first and last residue. Each record gives: V gene, D gene, J gene, clone size, CDR3 DNA, CDR3 protein. The D gene is left open where the match is weak. Clone size is shown for a subset of rows, as once, few, many or a class of expanded clone.

>TRBV27|TRBD2|TRBJ2-1|.
TGTGCCAGCAGTTTATCCTCCGGGACTATCTACAATGAGCAGTTCTTC
CASSLSSGTIYNEQFF
>TRBV18|.|TRBJ2-7|once
TGTGCCAGCTCACCACGGGTAGCCTACGAGCAGTACTTC
CASSPRVAYEQYF
>TRBV28|.|TRBJ2-7|.
TGTGCCAGCAGTTCTCTGGGTTGGGGGCGGGGTTACGAGCAGTACTTC
CASSSLGWGRGYEQYF
>TRBV10-3|.|TRBJ2-5|few
TGTGCCATTTCTGACAGACAAGAGACCCAGTACTTC
CAISDRQETQYF
>TRBV27|.|TRBJ2-1|.
TGTGCCAGCAGTTTCACGGGACCTCGGAATGAGCAGTTCTTC
CASSFTGPRNEQFF
>TRBV6-1|.|TRBJ2-7|.
TGTGCCAGCAGTGAAGGCCTATACCCCTACGAGCAGTACTTC
CASSEGLYPYEQYF
>TRBV27|.|TRBJ1-2|once
TGTGCCAGCAGTTCCCAGGGCCGTGGCTACACCTTC
CASSSQGRGYTF
>TRBV4-1|.|TRBJ2-2|.
TGCGCCAGCAGCCAATCCCCACCGAGGGGTACCGGGGAGCTGTTTTTT
CASSQSPPRGTGELFF
>TRBV6-5|.|TRBJ2-7|.
TGTGCCAGCAGTTACGGCTTACAGGGCCCCTACGAGCAGTACTTC
CASSYGLQGPYEQYF
>TRBV10-3|TRBD2|TRBJ2-6|.
TGTGCCATCAGTAGAGCGGGACTATCTTCTGGGGCCAACGTCCTGACTTTC
CAISRAGLSSGANVLTF
>TRBV6-5|TRBD2|TRBJ2-5|.
TGTGCCAGCAGGGGACTAGCGGGGGGACAAGGGACCCAGTACTTC
CASRGLAGGQGTQYF
>TRBV27|.|TRBJ2-7|.
TGTGCCAGCAGTTCGGGAAGCTCCTACGAGCAGTACTTC
CASSSGSSYEQYF
>TRBV19|.|TRBJ2-7|.
TGTGCCAGTAGTATGATTCAGGGGTCCGAGCAGTACTTC
CASSMIQGSEQYF
>TRBV5-1|.|TRBJ2-3|once
TGCGCCAGCAGCCTTAACCCAGAGAACACAGATACGCAGTATTTT
CASSLNPENTDTQYF
>TRBV11-1|.|TRBJ2-2|.
TGTGCCAGCAGTTTGGCAGGGTACCGAACCGGGGAGCTGTTTTTT
CASSLAGYRTGELFF
>TRBV28|.|TRBJ1-1|.
TGTGCCGGCAGTTCAGCAGAGAACACTGAAGCTTTCTTT
CAGSSAENTEAFF
>TRBV24-1|.|TRBJ2-7|few
TGTGCCACCAGCAGAGGGACATCTACCTCCTACGAGCAGTACTTC
CATSRGTSTSYEQYF
>TRBV5-8|.|TRBJ1-1|.
TGTGCCAGCAGCTTCAAGGTAATGAACACTGAAGCTTTCTTT
CASSFKVMNTEAFF
>TRBV6-5|TRBD1|TRBJ2-7|.
TGTGCCAGCAGTTACGAGGGTGCAGGGGGCGATTACGAGCAGTACTTC
CASSYEGAGGDYEQYF
>TRBV19|TRBD1|TRBJ2-2|.
TGTGCCAGTAGTGCAAGGGGGCGCGGCACCGGGGAGCTGTTTTTT
CASSARGRGTGELFF
>TRBV7-2|.|TRBJ2-7|.
TGTGCCAGCAGCCCCAGGAGAACTTACGAGCAGTACTTC
CASSPRRTYEQYF
>TRBV6-4|.|TRBJ2-2|.
TGTGCCAGCAGCATGTACAGCGGTCGGAACACCGGGGAGCTGTTTTTT
CASSMYSGRNTGELFF
>TRBV30|.|TRBJ1-2|.
TGTGCCTGGAGCCACCCCGAGGCAGGGCGAGGCTACACCTTC
CAWSHPEAGRGYTF
>TRBV5-1|.|TRBJ2-1|.
TGCGCCAGCGGGCAGGGGACCTACAATGAGCAGTTCTTC
CASGQGTYNEQFF
>TRBV19|TRBD2|TRBJ2-7|.
TGTGCCAGTAGTATAGCGGGAGGGCCATCCTACGAGCAGTACTTC
CASSIAGGPSYEQYF
>TRBV12-5|TRBD1|TRBJ2-6|.
TGTGCTAGTGGTTTGATCCTTCCCCCCGGACAGGGATCTTCTGGGGCCAACGTCCTGACTTTC
CASGLILPPGQGSSGANVLTF
>TRBV7-2|TRBD1|TRBJ1-5|.
TGTGCCAGCACACAGACAGGGGGCAATCAGCCCCAGCATTTT
CASTQTGGNQPQHF
>TRBV9|TRBD2|TRBJ2-3|.
TGTGCCAGCAGCGTAGGTGTATTGACTAGCGGGGGGGCCGTGACAGATACGCAGTATTTT
CASSVGVLTSGGAVTDTQYF
>TRBV7-9|.|TRBJ1-1|.
TGTGCCAGCAGCCCTATAAGCCTGAACACTGAAGCTTTCTTT
CASSPISLNTEAFF
>TRBV19|.|TRBJ1-2|.
TGTGCCAGTATGGGCGGGTTCTATGGCTACACCTTC
CASMGGFYGYTF
>TRBV30|.|TRBJ2-1|.
TGTGCCTGGGATCTATACAATGAGCAGTTCTTC
CAWDLYNEQFF
>TRBV4-1|.|TRBJ2-5|.
TGCGCCAGCAGCCAAGAGATCCCGGGCGGAGAGACCCAGTACTTC
CASSQEIPGGETQYF
>TRBV7-2|TRBD2|TRBJ2-1|.
TGTGCCAGCAGTTATTTGACTAGCGCTAAGCAGTTCTTC
CASSYLTSAKQFF
>TRBV13|.|TRBJ2-2|.
TGTGCCAGCAGCTTATCCGGGGAGCTGTTTTTT
CASSLSGELFF
>TRBV5-1|.|TRBJ1-2|few
TGCGCCAGCAGCTTGGTGGGGAAAACTAACTATGGCTACACCTTC
CASSLVGKTNYGYTF
>TRBV7-9|TRBD1|TRBJ2-2|.
TGTGCCAGCAGCTTAGTTACTCCCGGGACAGGGTTGGGCGCCGGGGAGCTGTTTTTT
CASSLVTPGTGLGAGELFF
>TRBV27|TRBD2|TRBJ2-5|.
TGTGCCAGCAGTTTTGGGACTAGCGGGAGTAGAAAGACCCAGTACTTC
CASSFGTSGSRKTQYF
>TRBV5-6|TRBD2|TRBJ2-2|.
TGTGCCAGCAGCCTAGCGGGAACCGGGGAGCTGTTTTTT
CASSLAGTGELFF
>TRBV12-3/TRBV12-4|.|TRBJ1-2|.
TGTGCCAGCAGTGAGACAGCCTACTATGGCTACACCTTC
CASSETAYYGYTF
>TRBV2|TRBD1|TRBJ1-5|.
TGTGCCAGCAGTGAAGCCGGACAGGGAGGGAATCAGCCCCAGCATTTT
CASSEAGQGGNQPQHF
>TRBV9|TRBD1|TRBJ1-1|.
TGTGCCAGCAGCGTGACAGGGAGGATTACTGAAGCTTTCTTT
CASSVTGRITEAFF
>TRBV19|TRBD2|TRBJ2-3|.
TGTGCCAGTAGACCCGGACTAGAATGGAGCACAGATACGCAGTATTTT
CASRPGLEWSTDTQYF
>TRBV10-2|.|TRBJ2-5|.
TGCGCCAGCAGTGGGGCCGAGGAGACCCAGTACTTC
CASSGAEETQYF
>TRBV6-5|TRBD1|TRBJ2-7|.
TGTGCCAGCAGCGCCGGGACAGGTACTCGTGGGGAGCAGTACTTC
CASSAGTGTRGEQYF
>TRBV5-1|TRBD1|TRBJ1-1|.
TGCGCCAGCAGCAAAGGGACAGGGCAATTCACTGAAGCTTTCTTT
CASSKGTGQFTEAFF
>TRBV28|.|TRBJ2-4|.
TGTGCCAGCAGTGAAGGACCGGCCCCTAAAAACATTCAGTACTTC
CASSEGPAPKNIQYF
>TRBV12-3/TRBV12-4|.|TRBJ2-3|.
TGTGCCAGCAGTTTTAGCACAGATACGCAGTATTTT
CASSFSTDTQYF
>TRBV29-1|.|TRBJ1-1|.
TGCAGCGTTGGTGGGGCAGGGCGAGGGAAGGCTTTCTTT
CSVGGAGRGKAFF
>TRBV7-6|.|TRBJ1-6|.
TGTGCCAGCAGCTCGCTGGAAGGGTCCAATTCACCCCTCCACTTT
CASSSLEGSNSPLHF
>TRBV18|.|TRBJ2-7|.
TGTGCCAGCTCACCGGTGGGTAGAAACGAGCAGTACTTC
CASSPVGRNEQYF